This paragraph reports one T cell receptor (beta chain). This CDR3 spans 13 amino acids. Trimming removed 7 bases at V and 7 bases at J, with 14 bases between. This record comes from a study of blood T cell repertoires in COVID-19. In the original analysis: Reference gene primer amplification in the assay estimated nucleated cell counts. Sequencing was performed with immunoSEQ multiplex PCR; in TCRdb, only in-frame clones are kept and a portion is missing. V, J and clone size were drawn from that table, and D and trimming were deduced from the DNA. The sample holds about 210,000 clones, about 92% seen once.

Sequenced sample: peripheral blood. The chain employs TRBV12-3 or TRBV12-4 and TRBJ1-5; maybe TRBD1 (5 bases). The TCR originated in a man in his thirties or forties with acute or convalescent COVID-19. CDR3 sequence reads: CASTTGGEQPQHF. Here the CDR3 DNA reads TGTGCCAGCACCACGGGGGGAGAGCAGCCCCAGCATTTT.